These 26 T cell receptor beta chains were sequenced from one sample in a study of blood T cell repertoires in COVID-19. Libraries were prepared by immunoSEQ multiplex PCR; TCRdb keeps only in-frame clonotypes and omits some of them. This sample has more than 200,000 clones, with roughly 88% found just once. Sequencing used peripheral blood. These receptors were taken from a man aged 35-49 years with acute or convalescent COVID-19.

The DNA of the CDR3 is TGTGCCAGCAGGGCAGGGTCTGGAAACACCATATATTTT. This translates into CASRAGSGNTIYF. The rearrangement joins TRBV6-5 to TRBJ1-3; D perhaps matches TRBD1 (5 bases). Germline CDR1 and CDR2: MNHEY and SVGAGI. The ends were cut back, 6 bases at V and 1 base at J, with 7 bases in the middle. This CDR3 is 13 amino acids long.

This chain links TRBV19 with TRBJ1-1; possibly TRBD1 for D (6 bases). The CDR3 contains 15 residues. Germline V gives CDR1 LNHDA, CDR2 SQIVND (reference sequence). The V and J ends lost 5 bases and 1 base respectively, with 14 bases between them. The CDR3 spells CASSETGMKNTEAFF. The DNA for the CDR3 is TGTGCCAGTAGTGAGACAGGCATGAAGAACACTGAAGCTTTCTTT.

This chain uses TRBV5-6 with TRBJ1-6; tentatively, D is TRBD1 (5 bases). V lost 0 bases and J 5 bases, leaving 12 bases between the germline ends. Germline CDR1 and CDR2: SGHDT and YYEEEE. This CDR3 contains 16 residues. The CDR3 bases are TGTGCCAGCAGCTTGGAACCAGGGTCCCATAATTCACCCCTCCACTTT. Its translation is CASSLEPGSHNSPLHF.

V is TRBV6-5 and J is TRBJ2-1; D is perhaps TRBD2 (5 bases). Germline CDR1 reads MNHEY; CDR2 reads SVGAGI. Trimming took off 7 bases at V and 11 bases at J, with 18 bases between the two ends. This CDR3 contains 13 residues. As DNA, the CDR3 is TGTGCCAGCATGCCGGGATCTCTCGGCCAGCAGTTCTTC. It encodes CASMPGSLGQQFF.

Turning to this clone: Other DNA sequences in this sample translate to the same CDR3. The rearrangement joins TRBV6-5 to TRBJ1-2, with 7 bases fitting TRBD1. The CDR3 length is 13 residues. Per the germline V gene, CDR1 is MNHEY and CDR2 is SVGAGI. V trimming: 0 bases; J trimming: 6 bases; junction bases outside the gene matches: 1. The CDR3 sequence is CASSYSRGDGYTF. CDR3 sequence (DNA): TGTGCCAGCAGTTACTCCAGGGGGGATGGCTACACCTTC.

This CDR3 reads CASSFSSSYTF. The CDR3 nucleotides read TGTGCCAGCAGCTTCTCTAGTTCGTACACCTTC. The V and J genes are TRBV5-4 and TRBJ1-2; D is uncertain. There are 11 residues in the CDR3. The V end was cut by 2 bases, the J end by 11 bases, with 10 bases between. Per germline, CDR1 SGHNT and CDR2 YYREEE (reference sequence).

The chain couples TRBV5-1 to TRBJ1-5; the D gene is possibly TRBD1 (5 bases). The CDR3 has 15 residues. From germline, CDR1 is SGHRS and CDR2 YFSETQ. V shed 0 bases and J shed 7 bases, with 14 bases lying between them. This chain's CDR3 is CASSLGQGGGQPQHF. CDR3 nucleotide sequence: TGCGCCAGCAGCTTGGGCCAGGGAGGAGGCCAGCCCCAGCATTTT.

The chain couples TRBV2 to TRBJ1-4; D is unresolved. Per germline, CDR1 SNHLY and CDR2 FYNNEI. Trimming took 0 bases from V and 5 from J, leaving 10 bases between them. The length of the CDR3 is 15 residues. In DNA, the CDR3 is TGTGCCAGCAGTGAAGCAGGAGAAGTGAATGAAAAACTGTTTTTT. Residues: CASSEAGEVNEKLFF.

The J gene is TRBJ1-6, the V gene TRBV15; 9 bases align to TRBD1. V was clipped by 4 bases and J by 9 bases; unmatched bases: 4. The CDR3 length is 14 residues. Per the germline V gene, CDR1 is LNHNV and CDR2 is YYDKDF (reference sequence). The DNA of the CDR3 is TGTGCCACCAGCAAGGGACAGGGTGGTTCACCCCTCCACTTT. Translating it yields CATSKGQGGSPLHF.

A single count supports this clone. J is TRBJ2-7 and V is TRBV7-2; D might be TRBD2 (6 bases). This CDR3 comprises 14 residues. Trimming removed 6 bases from V and 0 bases from J, with 12 bases in between. Germline V CDR1 and CDR2: SGHTA, FQGNSA. The DNA of the CDR3 is TGTGCCAGCAGGGCGGAGGGAAGCTCCTACGAGCAGTACTTC. It is translated as CASRAEGSSYEQYF.

This sequence joins TRBV18 and TRBJ1-1; maybe TRBD1 (6 bases). V was trimmed by 6 bases and J by 1 base, leaving 9 bases between them. The CDR3 consists of 13 residues. From germline, CDR1 is KGHSH and CDR2 LQKENI. The CDR3 coding sequence is TGTGCCAGCTCCCGGGACAAGAACACTGAAGCTTTCTTT. It is translated as CASSRDKNTEAFF.

The chain recombines TRBV6-2 or TRBV6-3 with TRBJ1-2; 9 nucleotides line up with TRBD1. Germline CDR1 and CDR2: MNHEY and SVGEGT. The CDR3 is 15 amino acids. Losses at the gene ends were 5 bases for V and 3 bases for J; bases not matched to a gene: 7. The CDR3 sequence: CASSTTGGFHYGYTF. CDR3 nucleotides: TGTGCCAGCAGTACAACAGGGGGCTTCCACTATGGCTACACCTTC.

The chain joins TRBV7-9 to TRBJ2-5; 10 nucleotides line up with TRBD2. Germline CDR1 SEHNR, CDR2 FQNEAQ (reference sequence). V lost 0 bases to trimming and J lost 4 bases; unmatched junction nucleotides: 8. The CDR3 totals 17 residues. The CDR3 DNA follows: TGTGCCAGCAGCTTAGCGCGGCTAGCGGGGGTCAGAGAGACCCAGTACTTC. Translating gives CASSLARLAGVRETQYF.

The V and J genes are TRBV19 and TRBJ2-1; the match to TRBD2 covers 8 bases. Looked up from germline, CDR1 is LNHDA and CDR2 is SQIVND (reference sequence). J was trimmed by 4 bases and V by 6 bases; bases with no gene match: 11. This CDR3 comprises 16 residues. Written as DNA, the CDR3 is TGTGCCAGTAGCCCCGTGACTAGCGACCAATACAATGAGCAGTTCTTC. Translating gives CASSPVTSDQYNEQFF.

This chain connects TRBV5-1 to TRBJ1-1; possibly TRBD1 for D (5 bases). V was shortened by 2 bases and J by 5 bases, with 13 bases between the two germline ends. Germline V gene sequence: CDR1 SGHRS, CDR2 YFSETQ. The CDR3 totals 14 residues. CDR3 sequence: CASSLDPGETEAFF. In DNA form, the CDR3 reads TGCGCCAGCAGCTTAGACCCGGGGGAAACTGAAGCTTTCTTT.

This clone occurred a few times. This rearrangement joins TRBV21-1 to TRBJ1-5; the table calls TRBD1, which could not be checked here. TRBV21-1 counts as a pseudogene. This CDR3 contains 20 residues. Here the CDR3 DNA reads TGTGCCAGCAGCATTCCCCCCGGGACAGGGGAAGATTCGGGAAAACAGCCCCAGCATTTT. This encodes CASSIPPGTGEDSGKQPQHF.

In DNA, the CDR3 is TGTGCCAGCAGTCAGGGTACGTTGGGCTACACCTTC. Encoded protein: CASSQGTLGYTF. The chain recombines TRBV12-3 or TRBV12-4 with TRBJ1-2, with a tentative D call TRBD1 (5 bases). The ends were cut back, 5 bases at V and 8 bases at J, with 12 bases in the middle. The CDR3 extends over 12 amino acids.

V is TRBV7-2 and J is TRBJ2-3; weak D call: TRBD1 (6 bases). Trimming removed 5 bases at V and 8 bases at J, with 8 bases between. This CDR3 is built from 11 residues. Germline V lookup: CDR1 SGHTA, CDR2 FQGNSA. CDR3 DNA sequence: TGTGCCAGCAGCCGAGGGGGTACGCAGTATTTT. It encodes CASSRGGTQYF.

CDR3 DNA: TGTGCCAGCAGCTTAGTCCAGGAAGCCTTCTATGGCTACACCTTC. Translation gives CASSLVQEAFYGYTF. The chain combines TRBV7-2 with TRBJ1-2; no clear D. V shed 1 base and J shed 4 bases, with 13 bases lying between them. The CDR3 covers 15 residues. Germline loops: CDR1 SGHTA, CDR2 FQGNSA.

This clone showed up just once. The chain carries TRBV7-8 and TRBJ2-4, with D tentatively TRBD2 (5 bases). From germline, CDR1 is SGHVS and CDR2 FQNEAQ. Trimming took off 5 bases at V and 10 bases at J, with 12 bases between the two ends. This CDR3 contains 12 residues. CDR3: CASSPRTGIQYF. In DNA form, the CDR3 reads TGTGCCAGCAGCCCGAGAACGGGGATTCAGTACTTC. Variable domain in full (rest from reference TRBV7-8 and TRBJ2-4): GAGVSQSPRYKVAKRGQDVALRCDPISGHVSLFWYQQALGQGPEFLTYFQNEAQLDKSGLPSDRFFAERPEGSVSTLKIQRTQQEDSAVYLCASSPRTGIQYFGAGTRLSVL.

The rearrangement joins TRBV14 to TRBJ2-1, with D maybe TRBD2 (5 bases). V lost 3 bases and J lost 7, with 10 bases in between. The CDR3 loop spans 13 amino acids. The germline gives CDR1 SGHDN, CDR2 FVKESK. The CDR3 DNA sequence: TGTGCCAGCAGCCAGAGGGCTCGTAATGAGCAGTTCTTC. This translates into CASSQRARNEQFF. The variable domain in full, with the rest retrieved from reference TRBV14 and TRBJ2-1, is EAGVTQFPSHSVIEKGQTVTLRCDPISGHDNLYWYRRVMGKEIKFLLHFVKESKQDESGMPNNRFLAERTGGTYSTLKVQPAELEDSGVYFCASSQRARNEQFFGPGTRLTVL.

CDR3 residues: CASSRLAANNEQFF. The CDR3 DNA reads TGTGCCAGCAGTCGACTAGCGGCAAACAATGAGCAGTTCTTC. J is TRBJ2-1 and V is TRBV6-5; the match to TRBD2 covers 9 bases. CDR3 length: 14 residues. Germline V gene data show CDR1 as MNHEY and CDR2 as SVGAGI. Trimming cost V 5 bases and J 5 bases; bases outside gene matches: 4.

The chain combines TRBV6-1 with TRBJ1-5, with TRBD1 identical over 8 bases. The length of the CDR3 is 14 residues. With V trimmed by 3 bases and J by 7 bases, 5 bases remained unmatched. Germline V gene sequence: CDR1 MNHNS, CDR2 SASEGT. CDR3 in amino acids: CASSEPTGEQPQHF. The CDR3 DNA follows: TGTGCCAGCAGTGAGCCGACAGGGGAACAGCCCCAGCATTTT.

This chain links TRBV5-1 with TRBJ1-1, with TRBD1 matching over 9 bases. The CDR3 sequence is 16 residues long. V trimming: 3 bases; J trimming: 10 bases; junction bases outside the gene matches: 16. CDR1 is SGHRS, CDR2 YFSETQ, per germline. CDR3 bases: TGCGCCAGCAGCTATGGAGGGGCACAGGGGGCGTTTGGAGCTTTCTTT. Translated: CASSYGGAQGAFGAFF.

This clone was picked up many times. This chain uses TRBV2 with TRBJ1-2, with 9 bases that match TRBD1. Germline CDR1 and CDR2: SNHLY and FYNNEI. J gave up 6 bases and V 4 bases, and 9 bases lay outside the gene matches. There are 15 residues in the CDR3. For the CDR3, the DNA is TGTGCCAGCAGTGCTACCGGGACAGGGCGGGATGGCTACACCTTC. It encodes CASSATGTGRDGYTF.

The chain uses TRBV12-3 or TRBV12-4 and TRBJ2-5; maybe TRBD1 (6 bases). Trimming cost V 7 bases and J 7 bases, with 16 bases left between them. The CDR3 consists of 13 residues. CDR3: CASNTGLDGTQYF. As DNA, the CDR3 is TGTGCCAGCAATACAGGGTTGGACGGGACCCAGTACTTC.